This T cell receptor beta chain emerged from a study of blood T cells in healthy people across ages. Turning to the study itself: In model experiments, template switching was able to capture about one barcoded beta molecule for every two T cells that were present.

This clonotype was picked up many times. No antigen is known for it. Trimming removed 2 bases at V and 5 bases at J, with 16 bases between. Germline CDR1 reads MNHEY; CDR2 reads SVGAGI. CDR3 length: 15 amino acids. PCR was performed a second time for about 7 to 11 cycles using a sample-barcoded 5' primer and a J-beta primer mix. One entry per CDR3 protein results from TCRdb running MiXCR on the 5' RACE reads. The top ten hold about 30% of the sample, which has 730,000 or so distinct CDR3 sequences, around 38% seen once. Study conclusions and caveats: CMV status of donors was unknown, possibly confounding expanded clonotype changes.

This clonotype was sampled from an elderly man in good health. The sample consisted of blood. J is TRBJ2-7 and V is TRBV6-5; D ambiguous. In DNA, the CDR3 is TGTGCCAGCAGTTACGGTTGGGGTCTGTCCGACGAGCAGTACTTC. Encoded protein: CASSYGWGLSDEQYF.